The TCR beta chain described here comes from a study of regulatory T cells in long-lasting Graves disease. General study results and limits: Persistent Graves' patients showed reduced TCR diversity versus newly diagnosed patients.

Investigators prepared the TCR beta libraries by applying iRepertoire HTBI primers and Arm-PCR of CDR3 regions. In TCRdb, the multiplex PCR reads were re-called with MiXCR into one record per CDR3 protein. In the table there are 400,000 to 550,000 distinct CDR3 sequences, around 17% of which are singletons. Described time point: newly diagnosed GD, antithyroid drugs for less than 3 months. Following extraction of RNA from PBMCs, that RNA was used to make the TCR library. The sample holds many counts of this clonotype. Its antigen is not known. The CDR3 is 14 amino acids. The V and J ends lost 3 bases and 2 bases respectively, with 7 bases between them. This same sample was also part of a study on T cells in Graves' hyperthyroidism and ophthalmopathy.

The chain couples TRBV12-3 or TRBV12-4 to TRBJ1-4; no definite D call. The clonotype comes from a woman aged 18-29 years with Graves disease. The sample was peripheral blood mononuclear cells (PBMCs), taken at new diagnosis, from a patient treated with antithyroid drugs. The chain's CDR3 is CASSLGQTNEKLFF. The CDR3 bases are TGTGCCAGCAGTTTGGGCCAGACTAATGAAAAACTGTTTTTT.